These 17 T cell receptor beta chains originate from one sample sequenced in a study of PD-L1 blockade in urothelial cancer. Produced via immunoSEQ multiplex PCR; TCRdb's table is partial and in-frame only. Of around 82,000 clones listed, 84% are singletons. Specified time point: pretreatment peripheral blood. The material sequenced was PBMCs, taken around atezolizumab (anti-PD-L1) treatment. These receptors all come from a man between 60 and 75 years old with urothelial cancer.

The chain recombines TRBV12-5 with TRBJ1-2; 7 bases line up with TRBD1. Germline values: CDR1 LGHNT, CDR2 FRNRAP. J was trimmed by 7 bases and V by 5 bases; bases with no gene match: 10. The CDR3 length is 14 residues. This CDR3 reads CASGHPDREGGYTF. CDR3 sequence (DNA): TGTGCTAGTGGTCACCCCGACAGGGAAGGTGGCTACACCTTC.

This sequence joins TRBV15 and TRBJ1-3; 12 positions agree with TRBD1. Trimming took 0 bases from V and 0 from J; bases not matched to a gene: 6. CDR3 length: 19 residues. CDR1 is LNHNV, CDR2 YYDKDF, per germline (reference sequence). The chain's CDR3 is CATSRDGTGGISSGNTIYF. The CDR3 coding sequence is TGTGCCACCAGCAGAGATGGGACAGGGGGCATTAGCTCTGGAAACACCATATATTTT. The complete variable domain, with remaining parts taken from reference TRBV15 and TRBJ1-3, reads DAMVIQNPRYQVTQFGKPVTLSCSQTLNHNVMYWYQQKSSQAPKLLFHYYDKDFNNEADTPDNFQSRRPNTSFCFLDIRSPGLGDTAMYLCATSRDGTGGISSGNTIYFGEGSWLTVV.

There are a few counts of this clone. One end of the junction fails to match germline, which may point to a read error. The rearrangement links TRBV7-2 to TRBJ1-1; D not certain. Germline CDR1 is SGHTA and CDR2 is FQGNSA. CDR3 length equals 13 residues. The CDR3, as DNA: TGTGCCAGCAGCCTGGGCCTGAACCCTGAAGCTTTCTTT. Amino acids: CASSLGLNPEAFF. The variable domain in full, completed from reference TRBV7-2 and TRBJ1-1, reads GAGVSQSPSNKVTEKGKDVELRCDPISGHTALYWYRQSLGQGLEFLIYFQGNSAPDKSGLPSDRFSAERTGGSVSTLTIQRTQQEDSAVYLCASSLGLNPEAFFGQGTRLTVV.

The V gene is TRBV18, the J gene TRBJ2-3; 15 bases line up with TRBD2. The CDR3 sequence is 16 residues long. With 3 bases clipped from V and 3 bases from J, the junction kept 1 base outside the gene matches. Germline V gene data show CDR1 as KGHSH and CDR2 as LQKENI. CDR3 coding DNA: TGTGCCAGCTCACCCGGACTAGCGGGGGGGACAGATACGCAGTATTTT. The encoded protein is CASSPGLAGGTDTQYF.

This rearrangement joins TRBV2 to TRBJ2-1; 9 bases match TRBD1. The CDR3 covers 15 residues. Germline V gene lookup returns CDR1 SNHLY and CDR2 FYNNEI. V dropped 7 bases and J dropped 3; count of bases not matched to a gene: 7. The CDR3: CASTEDRGNYNEQFF. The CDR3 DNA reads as TGTGCCAGCACGGAGGACAGGGGAAACTACAATGAGCAGTTCTTC.

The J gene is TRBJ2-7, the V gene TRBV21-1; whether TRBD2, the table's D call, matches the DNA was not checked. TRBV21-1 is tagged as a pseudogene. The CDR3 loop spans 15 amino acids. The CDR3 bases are TGTGCCAGCAGCAAAGGCAAAGCGGGGGTAGGTGAGCAGTACTTC. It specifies CASSKGKAGVGEQYF.

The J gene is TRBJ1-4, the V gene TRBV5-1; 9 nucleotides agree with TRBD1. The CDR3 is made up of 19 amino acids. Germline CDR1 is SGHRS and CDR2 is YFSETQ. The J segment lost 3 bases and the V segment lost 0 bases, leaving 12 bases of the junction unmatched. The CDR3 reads CASSLAGTGLGAANEKLFF. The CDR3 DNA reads TGCGCCAGCAGCTTGGCCGGGACAGGGTTGGGGGCCGCTAATGAAAAACTGTTTTTT.

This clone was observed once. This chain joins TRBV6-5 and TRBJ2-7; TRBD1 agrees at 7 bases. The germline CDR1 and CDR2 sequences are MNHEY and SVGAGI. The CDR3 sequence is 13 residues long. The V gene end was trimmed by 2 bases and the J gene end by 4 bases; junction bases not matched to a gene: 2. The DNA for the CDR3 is TGTGCCAGCAGTTACCAGGGGGATTACGAGCAGTACTTC. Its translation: CASSYQGDYEQYF.

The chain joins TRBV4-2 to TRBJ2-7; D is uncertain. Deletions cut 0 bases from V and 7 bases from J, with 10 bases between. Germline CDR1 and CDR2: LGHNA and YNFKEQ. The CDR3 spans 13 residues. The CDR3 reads CASSQEGSREQYF. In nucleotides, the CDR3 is TGTGCCAGCAGCCAAGAAGGATCGCGGGAGCAGTACTTC.

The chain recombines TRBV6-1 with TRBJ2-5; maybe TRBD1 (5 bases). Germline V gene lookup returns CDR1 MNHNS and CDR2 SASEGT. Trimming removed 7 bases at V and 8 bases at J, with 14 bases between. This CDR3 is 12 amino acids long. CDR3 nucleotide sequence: TGTGCCAGCATAGGGATAGGGGATACCCAGTACTTC. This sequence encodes CASIGIGDTQYF.

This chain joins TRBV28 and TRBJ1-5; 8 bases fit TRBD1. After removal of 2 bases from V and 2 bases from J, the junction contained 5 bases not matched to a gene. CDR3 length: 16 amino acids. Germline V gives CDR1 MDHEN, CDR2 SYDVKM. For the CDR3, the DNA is TGTGCCAGCAGTTTAGGCAGGGGGCCGGGCAATCAGCCCCAGCATTTT. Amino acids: CASSLGRGPGNQPQHF.

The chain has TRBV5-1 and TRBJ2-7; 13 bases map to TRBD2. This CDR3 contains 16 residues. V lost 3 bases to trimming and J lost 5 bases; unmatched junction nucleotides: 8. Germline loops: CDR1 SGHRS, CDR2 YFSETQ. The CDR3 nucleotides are TGCGCCAGCAGCTACCTACAACTAGCGGGGGGGCACGAGCAGTACTTC. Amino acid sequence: CASSYLQLAGGHEQYF. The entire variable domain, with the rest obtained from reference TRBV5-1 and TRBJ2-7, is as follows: KAGVTQTPRYLIKTRGQQVTLSCSPISGHRSVSWYQQTPGQGLQFLFEYFSETQRNKGNFPGRFSGRQFSNSRSEMNVSTLELGDSALYLCASSYLQLAGGHEQYFGPGTRLTVT.

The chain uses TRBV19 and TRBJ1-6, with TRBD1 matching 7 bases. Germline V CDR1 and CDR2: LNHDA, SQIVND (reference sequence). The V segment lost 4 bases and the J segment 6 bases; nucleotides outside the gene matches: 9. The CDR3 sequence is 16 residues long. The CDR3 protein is CASSTRQGGSNSPLHF. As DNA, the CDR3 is TGTGCCAGTAGTACCCGACAGGGTGGTTCTAATTCACCCCTCCACTTT. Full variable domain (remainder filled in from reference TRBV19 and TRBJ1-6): DGGITQSPKYLFRKEGQNVTLSCEQNLNHDAMYWYRQDPGQGLRLIYYSQIVNDFQKGDIAEGYSVSREKKESFPLTVTSAQKNPTAFYLCASSTRQGGSNSPLHFGNGTRLTVT.

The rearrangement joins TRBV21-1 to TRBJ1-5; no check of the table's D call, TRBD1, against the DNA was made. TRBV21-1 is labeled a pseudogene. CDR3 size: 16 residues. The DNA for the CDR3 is TGTGCGACCAGATCGGGGAAGGACAGAATCAATCAGCCCCAGCATTTT. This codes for CATRSGKDRINQPQHF.

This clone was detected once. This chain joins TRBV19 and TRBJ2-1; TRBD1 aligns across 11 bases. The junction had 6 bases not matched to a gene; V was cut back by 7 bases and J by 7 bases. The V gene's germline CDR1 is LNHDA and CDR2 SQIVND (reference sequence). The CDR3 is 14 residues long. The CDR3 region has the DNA TGTGCCAGTACCCTAGGGGACAGGGGGAATGAGCAGTTCTTC. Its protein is CASTLGDRGNEQFF.

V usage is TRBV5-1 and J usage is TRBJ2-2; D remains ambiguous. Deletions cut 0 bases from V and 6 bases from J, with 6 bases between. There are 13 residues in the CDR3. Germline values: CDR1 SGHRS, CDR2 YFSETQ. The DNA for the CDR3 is TGCGCCAGCAGCTTGGACAGATCCGGGGAGCTGTTTTTT. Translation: CASSLDRSGELFF.

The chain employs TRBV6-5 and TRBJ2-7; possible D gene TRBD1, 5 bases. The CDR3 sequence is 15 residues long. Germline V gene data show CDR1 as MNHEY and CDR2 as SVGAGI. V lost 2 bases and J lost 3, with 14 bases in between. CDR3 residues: CASSYVAGQGYEQYF. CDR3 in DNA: TGTGCCAGCAGTTACGTGGCAGGGCAGGGCTACGAGCAGTACTTC.